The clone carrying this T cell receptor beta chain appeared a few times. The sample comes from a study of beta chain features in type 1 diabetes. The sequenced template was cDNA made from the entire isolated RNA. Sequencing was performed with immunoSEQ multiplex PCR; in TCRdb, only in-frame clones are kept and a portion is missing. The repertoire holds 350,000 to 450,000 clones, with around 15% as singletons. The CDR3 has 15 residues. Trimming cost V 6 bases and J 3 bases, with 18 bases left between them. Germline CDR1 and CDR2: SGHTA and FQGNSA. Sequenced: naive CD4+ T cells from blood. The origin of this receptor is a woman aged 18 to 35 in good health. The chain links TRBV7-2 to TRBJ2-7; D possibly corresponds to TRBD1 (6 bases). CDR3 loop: CASRLVQGNYYEQYF. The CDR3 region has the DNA TGTGCCAGCAGACTTGTACAGGGAAACTACTACGAGCAGTACTTC.